Shown below are 27 T cell receptor beta chains from a single sample sequenced in a study of patients and donors after allogeneic stem cell transplantation. Each CDR3 protein gets one entry after TCRdb re-called the RT-PCR reads with MiXCR. The sample yields roughly 190,000 distinct CDR3 sequences, 41% seen once. The sequencing input was blood, either unsorted or a sorted T cell fraction (not recorded which). Receptors were obtained from a human donor who was either an allogeneic HSCT recipient or a stem cell or donor lymphocyte infusion donor (not recorded which). It is not recorded whose cells these are; they may come from a transplant donor.

The rearrangement links TRBV20-1 to TRBJ1-2; TRBD1 agrees at 7 bases. This CDR3 contains 13 residues. Germline V gene lookup returns CDR1 DFQATT and CDR2 SNEGSKA (reference sequence). V shed 7 bases and J 0 bases; nucleotides not matched to a gene: 5. This chain's CDR3 is CSEEGASNYGYTF. CDR3 bases: TGCAGTGAAGAGGGGGCGTCTAACTATGGCTACACCTTC.

The CDR3 reads CASRADSGEQYF. CDR3 nucleotide sequence: TGTGCCTCCCGCGCGGACTCGGGTGAGCAGTACTTC. The chain uses TRBV13 and TRBJ2-7, with D maybe TRBD2 (5 bases). There are 12 residues in the CDR3. V was cut by 11 bases and J by 7 bases, with 18 bases left in between. Germline V gene sequence: CDR1 PRHDT, CDR2 FYEKMQ (reference sequence).

V gene TRBV2 combines with J gene TRBJ1-2; 12 bases are a match to TRBD1. Germline CDR1 and CDR2: SNHLY and FYNNEI. Trimming cost V 4 bases and J 3 bases; bases outside gene matches: 3. The CDR3 is 15 amino acids. CDR3 DNA sequence: TGTGCCAGCAGTGCCGGGACAGGGGGCGACTATGGCTACACCTTC. Translating gives CASSAGTGGDYGYTF.

This clonotype was seen a handful of times. V gene TRBV11-2 combines with J gene TRBJ1-5; the D gene is possibly TRBD1 (5 bases). The CDR3 has 18 residues. The V gene lost 6 bases and the J gene lost 3 bases, with 24 bases spanning the gap. Per germline, CDR1 SGHAT and CDR2 FQNNGV. The CDR3 sequence: CASSQRKPQVPHNQPQHF. CDR3 nucleotide sequence: TGTGCCAGCAGTCAAAGAAAACCACAGGTCCCGCACAATCAGCCCCAGCATTTT.

CDR3 DNA sequence: TGTGCCAGCATCGTCCGGGGACTAGCGATATACAATGAGCAGTTCTTC. Its protein is CASIVRGLAIYNEQFF. The chain uses TRBV2 and TRBJ2-1, with 10 bases lining up with TRBD2. CDR1 is SNHLY, CDR2 FYNNEI, per germline. This CDR3 is built from 16 residues. V was clipped by 7 bases and J by 4 bases; unmatched bases: 10.

The genes are TRBV9 and TRBJ2-5; 7 bases fit TRBD2. Germline V gene sequence: CDR1 SGDLS, CDR2 YYNGEE. V lost 0 bases and J lost 2; bases outside the gene matches: 4. The CDR3 is 15 residues long. The CDR3 protein is CASSVATSEQETQYF. The CDR3 DNA is TGTGCCAGCAGCGTAGCAACTAGCGAGCAAGAGACCCAGTACTTC.

A note on this clonotype: An end of the junction does not agree with germline; a read error may underlie this. The chain joins TRBV12-3 or TRBV12-4 to TRBJ1-2; D might be TRBD1 (5 bases). CDR3 length: 13 amino acids. The CDR3 spells CANSEGPSYGYTF. The DNA of the CDR3 is TGTGCCAACAGTGAGGGGCCGAGCTATGGCTACACCTTC.

There are a few counts of this clonotype. The DNA for the CDR3 is TGCAGCGTTGTGGGCGCCGGAGAAAAACTGTTTTTT. This gives the protein CSVVGAGEKLFF. The V and J genes are TRBV29-1 and TRBJ1-4; D uncertain. Germline loops: CDR1 SQVTM, CDR2 ANQGSEA. This CDR3 contains 12 residues. The V gene lost 4 bases and the J gene lost 8 bases, with 11 bases spanning the gap.

The genes are TRBV12-3 or TRBV12-4 and TRBJ2-3; D is uncertain. This CDR3 region has 14 residues. V was shortened by 1 base and J by 1 base, with 6 bases between the two germline ends. In nucleotides, the CDR3 is TGTGCCAGCAGTTTAGTACTGGGCACAGATACGCAGTATTTT. Amino acids: CASSLVLGTDTQYF.

The genes are TRBV7-2 and TRBJ2-4; D is unresolved. The CDR3 contains 12 residues. From germline, CDR1 is SGHTA and CDR2 FQGNSA. V lost 5 bases and J 5 bases, leaving 7 bases between the germline ends. The CDR3 DNA reads as TGTGCCAGCAGCCGGCTCGAAAACATTCAGTACTTC. Protein: CASSRLENIQYF.

The chain carries TRBV27 and TRBJ2-4; D may be TRBD2 (6 bases). The V gene lost 7 bases and the J gene lost 2 bases, with 15 bases spanning the gap. The CDR3 covers 15 residues. Germline values: CDR1 MNHEY, CDR2 SMNVEV (reference sequence). CDR3: CASTKAEGPKNIQYF. The CDR3 nucleotides are TGTGCCAGCACAAAGGCGGAGGGTCCCAAAAACATTCAGTACTTC.

This sequence joins TRBV28 and TRBJ1-3, with D possibly matching TRBD1 (5 bases). The CDR3 loop spans 14 amino acids. The V gene's germline CDR1 is MDHEN and CDR2 SYDVKM. The V gene lost 7 bases and the J gene lost 0 bases, with 10 bases spanning the gap. The CDR3 sequence: CASTPTVSGNTIYF. For the CDR3, the DNA is TGTGCCAGCACTCCGACAGTCTCTGGAAACACCATATATTTT.

V and J are TRBV4-3 and TRBJ2-3, with 14 bases lining up with TRBD2. CDR1 and CDR2 (germline): LGHNA, YSLEER. The CDR3 totals 16 residues. Losses at the gene ends were 3 bases for V and 4 bases for J; bases not matched to a gene: 3. The CDR3 loop reads CASSQGLAGAADTQYF. CDR3 bases: TGCGCCAGCAGCCAGGGACTAGCGGGAGCCGCAGATACGCAGTATTTT.

The chain combines TRBV5-1 with TRBJ2-7; TRBD1 aligns across 9 bases. The CDR3 consists of 16 residues. Germline V gene sequence: CDR1 SGHRS, CDR2 YFSETQ. The V segment lost 4 bases and the J segment 4 bases; nucleotides outside the gene matches: 12. The CDR3 loop is CASSPGYRTGAYEQYF. The CDR3 DNA is TGCGCCAGCAGCCCCGGGTATCGGACAGGGGCATACGAGCAGTACTTC.

This rearrangement joins TRBV9 to TRBJ2-2, with D perhaps matching TRBD2 (6 bases). The CDR3 extends over 16 amino acids. Trimming took 3 bases from V and 0 from J, leaving 12 bases between them. Germline values: CDR1 SGDLS, CDR2 YYNGEE. In DNA form, the CDR3 reads TGTGCCAGCAGCGCCCGGGGGTTCGCGAACACCGGGGAGCTGTTTTTT. It codes for CASSARGFANTGELFF.

The chain has TRBV7-9 and TRBJ1-1, with 8 bases lining up with TRBD1. Germline V gene lookup returns CDR1 SEHNR and CDR2 FQNEAQ (reference sequence). The CDR3 has 15 residues. V was clipped by 6 bases and J by 5 bases; unmatched bases: 11. The CDR3: CASRPSGQGGTEAFF. The CDR3 DNA is TGTGCCAGCAGACCAAGTGGACAGGGAGGAACTGAAGCTTTCTTT.

This clonotype was counted only a few times. V gene TRBV10-3 combines with J gene TRBJ2-7, with 11 positions matching TRBD1. The CDR3 sequence is 14 residues long. Germline V lookup: CDR1 ENHRY, CDR2 SYGVKD. Losses at the gene ends were 5 bases for V and 3 bases for J; bases not matched to a gene: 3. CDR3 amino acids: CAISWTGGGYEQYF. The CDR3 coding sequence is TGTGCCATCAGTTGGACAGGGGGCGGCTACGAGCAGTACTTC.

This sequence joins TRBV9 and TRBJ2-1; 9 bases align to TRBD2. From germline, CDR1 is SGDLS and CDR2 YYNGEE. V lost 3 bases and J lost 6; bases outside the gene matches: 7. The CDR3 loop spans 15 amino acids. DNA for the CDR3: TGTGCCAGCAGCGCCGGGACTAGCTCCCCCAATGAGCAGTTCTTC. Its translation: CASSAGTSSPNEQFF.

The chain has TRBV30 and TRBJ2-7; 9 bases match TRBD2. CDR1 GTSNPN and CDR2 SVGIG come from the germline V gene (reference sequence). The CDR3 has 16 amino acids. V lost 2 bases, J lost 3 bases, and 11 bases stayed unmatched. Here the CDR3 reads CAWSSRPTAGGYEQYF. The CDR3 DNA is TGTGCCTGGAGTTCACGGCCCACAGCGGGGGGCTACGAGCAGTACTTC.

The gene calls are TRBV12-3 or TRBV12-4 and TRBJ1-2, with TRBD1 matching over 9 bases. V was pared by 4 bases and J by 4 bases, with 7 bases of the junction left unmatched. The CDR3 has 15 residues. CDR3 bases: TGTGCCAGCAGTTCCCGTGGGACAGGGACCTATGGCTACACCTTC. Encoded protein: CASSSRGTGTYGYTF.

The chain uses TRBV4-3 and TRBJ2-7, with a tentative D call TRBD1 (6 bases). V shed 1 base and J shed 4 bases, with 11 bases lying between them. CDR1 is LGHNA and CDR2 is YSLEER in the germline V gene. This CDR3 spans 14 amino acids. CDR3 in amino acids: CASSQGGTLYEQYF. The CDR3 DNA reads TGCGCCAGCAGCCAAGGAGGGACACTTTACGAGCAGTACTTC.

In its sample, this clonotype was seen a few times. The chain couples TRBV12-3 or TRBV12-4 to TRBJ1-1, with D tentatively TRBD1 (5 bases). The CDR3 covers 12 residues. Trimming stripped 5 bases from V and 6 bases from J, with 10 bases between. In DNA, the CDR3 is TGTGCCAGCAGTACGGGGGGTTCTGAAGCTTTCTTT. The encoded protein is CASSTGGSEAFF.

The chain joins TRBV6-5 to TRBJ1-2; no reliable D call. Trimming took 5 bases from V and 0 from J, leaving 13 bases between them. CDR3 length: 15 residues. CDR1 is MNHEY and CDR2 is SVGAGI in the germline V gene. The CDR3 loop is CASSPGEEANYGYTF. The CDR3 coding sequence is TGTGCCAGCAGTCCCGGGGAAGAAGCTAACTATGGCTACACCTTC.

The chain has TRBV4-3 and TRBJ2-2, with TRBD2 matching over 10 bases. Germline CDR1 LGHNA, CDR2 YSLEER. The junction had 11 bases not matched to a gene; V was cut back by 0 bases and J by 13 bases. The CDR3 is 16 amino acids. The CDR3 is CASSQEPSGRANALFF. The CDR3 DNA is TGCGCCAGCAGCCAAGAGCCCAGCGGGAGGGCTAATGCGCTGTTTTTT.

The V call is TRBV20-1, the J call TRBJ1-1; 7 bases fit TRBD1. Germline V CDR1 and CDR2: DFQATT, SNEGSKA (reference sequence). The junction had 16 bases not matched to a gene; V was cut back by 1 base and J by 2 bases. The CDR3 runs 18 residues. The CDR3 DNA sequence: TGCAGTGCTAGAGTTCGTCGGACAGGACCTCCCATAAACACTGAAGCTTTCTTT. Its translation is CSARVRRTGPPINTEAFF.

The rearrangement links TRBV7-2 to TRBJ2-2; 11 bases match TRBD2. The germline gives CDR1 SGHTA, CDR2 FQGNSA. CDR3 size: 17 residues. V gave up 1 base and J gave up 5 bases; unmatched junction bases: 6. CDR3 coding DNA: TGTGCCAGCAGCTTAGAACCTAGCGGGGGGATTACCGGGGAGCTGTTTTTT. Translating gives CASSLEPSGGITGELFF.

The rearrangement uses TRBV28 and TRBJ1-5; 9 bases agree with TRBD1. V lost 3 bases to trimming and J lost 0 bases; unmatched junction nucleotides: 6. CDR1 and CDR2 (germline): MDHEN, SYDVKM. The CDR3 runs 17 residues. CDR3 sequence (DNA): TGTGCCAGCAGTTTTGGGACAGGGCCCCATAGCAATCAGCCCCAGCATTTT. The encoded protein is CASSFGTGPHSNQPQHF.